This TCR beta chain comes out of a study of T cell clonality in common variable immunodeficiency. This clone was detected ten times or more. The read terminates 3 residues ahead of where the CDR3 ends, so the germline J gene completes it. Repertoires were generated with immunoSEQ multiplex PCR, while TCRdb's copy carries only in-frame clones and drops some. The sample contains some 64,000 clones, none occurring once; 1.7% lies in the top ten. V shed 1 base and J shed 4 bases, with 14 bases lying between them. Germline V gene data show CDR1 as SGHNT and CDR2 as YYREEE (reference sequence). The length of the CDR3 is 15 residues.

This chain joins TRBV5-4 and TRBJ1-2; D is perhaps TRBD1 (6 bases). The clonotype originates from a person between 18 and 70 years old in good health. The sequenced sample consisted of peripheral blood mononuclear cells. CDR3 loop: CASSLFPQGVYGYTF. The covered CDR3 bases are TGTGCCAGCAGCTTGTTTCCACAGGGAGTCTATGGC.